This entry concerns a single T cell receptor (beta chain). Its target antigen remains unknown. The germline gene is not matched at one end of the junction; a read error may be the cause. The source of the sample is a study of CD8+CD57+ T cells in acquired aplastic anemia (dated by TCRdb to about 2018). Regarding the complete study: On average, sorted CD4+ and CD8+ cells yielded around 3.4 ug of extracted DNA, with a range of 0.2 to 27.4 ug. An average of approximately 9.8 million reads for CD4+ cells and approximately 11 million reads for CD8+ cells was obtained from healthy donor samples. Study-wide findings and limitations: CD8+ Simpson's diversity did not differ significantly between patients and healthy controls (P=0.060). About 30 CD8+ CDR3 sequences were found to be shared between patients and controls, but these sequences appeared to be highly expressed in patients and within the immunodominant clones of the patients.

In this study, sorted CD4+ and CD8+ T cells from the blood of healthy subjects and of severe aplastic anemia patients had their TCR repertoires deep-sequenced. Ficoll-Paque density gradient centrifugation was used to isolate peripheral blood mononuclear cells. CD4+ and CD8+ T cells were sorted by FACS or magnetic beads before DNA extraction. Genomic DNA served as template for TCR beta VDJ combination and CDR3 sequence profiling. TCR repertoire sequencing was run on an Illumina HiSeq 2000. Under the source paper's analysis protocol: Repertoire assessment relied on Simpson's diversity index, CDR3 size and DJ length profiles, and TRBV/TRBJ rearrangement plots. The immunodominant clone was defined as the most abundant DNA sequence in deep sequencing data. CDR3 amino acid sequences were screened for sharing across subjects and were compared with published repertoires and the VDJdb database. TCRdb's own reprocessing of the public reads used fastp at Q25 and MiXCR and kept productive beta chains. Each record represents a unique CDR3 protein, reported with the most common genes and DNA among its rows. The V and J calls, along with clone size, are taken from TCRdb and not from the paper's own processing. The sample includes about 170,000 distinct CDR3 sequences, with roughly 45% observed a single time. Of the sample, about 1.1% falls within the top ten clones.

There are 16 amino acids in the CDR3, from cysteine to phenylalanine inclusive. The sequence is cut down to CDR3 DNA, 48 bases in frame from base 1. CDR1 and CDR2 are drawn from the germline V gene: KGHDR, SFDVKD. Specimen: sorted CD4+, CD8+, or CD8+CD57+ T cells (not recorded which) from PBMCs. The chain links TRBV24-1 with TRBJ1-1; the D segment cannot be called with confidence. This sequence originates from a human donor in good health. The base sequence is TGTGCCTCCAGTGGTTTGCAGGAAACAGAGAACACTGAAGCTTTCTTT. This encodes CASSGLQETENTEAFF.